This TCR beta chain stems from a study of T cell responses to AZD1222 COVID-19 vaccine. About the study: Second doses were pooled across both intervals (about 4 or about 12 weeks). Whole-study findings and limits: Compared with day 0, the breadth and depth of the Spike-specific TCR repertoire rose significantly after two doses of AZD1222.

CDR1 and CDR2 (germline): SGHTA, FQGNSA. V was pared by 2 bases and J by 1 base, with 12 bases between. CDR3 length: 15 amino acids. Method: immunoSEQ multiplex PCR; TCRdb's copy keeps in-frame clones and lacks some. Altogether 99,000 or so clones are present, 87% being singletons, with the ten largest covering 2.9%. As concerns this clone: Its cognate antigen is unknown.

This sample comprised peripheral blood, obtained on day 0 of AZD1222 vaccination. The rearrangement uses TRBV7-2 and TRBJ2-7, with D maybe TRBD2 (6 bases). The clonotype comes from an adult in good health. This CDR3 is CASSLYLGGSYEQYF. DNA of the CDR3: TGTGCCAGCAGCTTATATTTGGGGGGATCCTACGAGCAGTACTTC.